A single TCR beta chain is shown here with its context. Its antigen specificity is not known. No qualities accompany the bases; no much larger clone lies one base away. These data are taken from a study of blood T cell repertoires in COVID-19 (TCRdb year 2020). Describing the broader study: The collaborator samples originated in the United States, Italy and Spain and spanned the acute and convalescent phases of COVID-19. The material from the prospective study consisted of cDNA or gDNA derived from T cells, B-cell-depleted T cells, or PBMCs. Subjects who had been exposed to COVID-19, were actively infected with it, or had recovered from it provided the deeply sampled blood TCRbeta repertoires that made up the dataset. The repertoires were released in a freely available public database intended as a resource for research on the immune response to SARS-CoV-2. Samples were obtained from the ongoing ImmuneRACE study (first 160 participants) and from over a thousand subjects provided by 6 global collaborators. The sample metadata nearly always contained a de-identified subject ID, COVID-19 status, age in years and sex. HLA class I and class II types, where available, came from metadata supplied by the sample provider rather than from assay-based typing.

The CDR3 holds 14 amino acids from the cysteine to the phenylalanine. The entry retains the CDR3 DNA only, 42 bases that are in frame from base 1. CDR1 and CDR2 (SGHRS, YFSETQ) derive from the germline V gene. The germline V and J ends show losses of 3 bases and 4 bases respectively, and no gene match explains 4 bases of the junction. Enrolling through a virtual design, the prospective study's participants ranged in age from roughly 18 to 90 years and lived across 24 United States geographic areas. In the prospective study, participants were assigned to cohorts based on the clinical history participants reported in a screening survey and a study questionnaire. In the prospective study, whole blood, serum and a nasopharyngeal or oropharyngeal swab were collected from each participant by mobile phlebotomists. Participants in the prospective study had the option to provide additional blood draws and questionnaires over a roughly 2-month period. Blood samples from the prospective study were shipped frozen or at room temperature prior to DNA extraction.

The full study reports these points: The amount of clinical and demographic metadata varied by source and participant and was provided uncurated.

TCRbeta CDR3 regions were amplified from genomic DNA by means of the immunoSEQ Assay, a bias-controlled multiplex PCR. Concerning the study's data processing: Nucleated cell counts per sample were estimated from amplification of reference gene primers within the assay. Sequence reads were collapsed and filtered to measure the absolute abundance of every unique TCRbeta CDR3 rearrangement. For each sample, productive Simpson clonality was calculated by taking the square root of Simpson's diversity index across productive rearrangements. Not all clones reach the TCRdb copy of this immuneACCESS table, which keeps in-frame sequences only. Checked studies attribute under half of the gap to unresolved V genes and leave the rest unexplained. That table supplies the V and J calls and clone size; D and trimming were determined from the DNA. The sample data list 250,000 to 300,000 clones, and around 90% of these were observed just once. Of the sample, more than 1% falls within the top ten clones.

This TCR was recovered from a human donor in a cohort exposed to, infected with or recovered from COVID-19 (not recorded which). The donor label of this sample is uncertain. The V and J genes are TRBV5-1 and TRBJ1-5, and TRBD1 aligns with 7 junction nucleotides. Sequencing input: PBMCs or T cells enriched from blood (not recorded which). The CDR3 reads as follows: CASSSGQPNQPQHF. Read as DNA, the sequence is TGCGCCAGCAGCTCGGGACAGCCGAATCAGCCCCAGCATTTT.